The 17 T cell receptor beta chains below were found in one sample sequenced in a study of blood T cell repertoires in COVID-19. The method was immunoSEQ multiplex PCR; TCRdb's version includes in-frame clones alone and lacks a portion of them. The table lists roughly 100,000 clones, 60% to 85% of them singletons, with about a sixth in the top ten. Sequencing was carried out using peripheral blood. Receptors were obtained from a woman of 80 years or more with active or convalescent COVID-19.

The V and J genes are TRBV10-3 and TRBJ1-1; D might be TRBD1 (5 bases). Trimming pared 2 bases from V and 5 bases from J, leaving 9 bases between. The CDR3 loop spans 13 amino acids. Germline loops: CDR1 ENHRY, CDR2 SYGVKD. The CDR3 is CAISEDRGTEAFF. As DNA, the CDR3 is TGTGCCATCAGTGAGGACAGAGGAACTGAAGCTTTCTTT.

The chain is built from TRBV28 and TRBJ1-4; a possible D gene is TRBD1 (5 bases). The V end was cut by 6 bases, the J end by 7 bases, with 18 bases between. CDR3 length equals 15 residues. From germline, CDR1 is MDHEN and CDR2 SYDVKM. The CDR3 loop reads CASRPSGPATEKLFF. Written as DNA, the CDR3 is TGTGCCAGCAGACCCTCAGGGCCGGCAACTGAAAAACTGTTTTTT.

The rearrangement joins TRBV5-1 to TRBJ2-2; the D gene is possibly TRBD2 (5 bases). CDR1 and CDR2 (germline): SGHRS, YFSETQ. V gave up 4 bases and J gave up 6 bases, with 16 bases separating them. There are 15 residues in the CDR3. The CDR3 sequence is CASSPRGLGSGELFF. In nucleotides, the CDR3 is TGCGCCAGCAGCCCACGGGGTCTGGGGTCCGGGGAGCTGTTTTTT.

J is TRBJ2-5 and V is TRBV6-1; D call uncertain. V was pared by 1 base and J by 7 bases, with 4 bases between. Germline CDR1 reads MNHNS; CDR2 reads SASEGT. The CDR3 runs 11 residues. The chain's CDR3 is CASSEVRTQYF. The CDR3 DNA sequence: TGTGCCAGCAGTGAAGTCCGGACCCAGTACTTC.

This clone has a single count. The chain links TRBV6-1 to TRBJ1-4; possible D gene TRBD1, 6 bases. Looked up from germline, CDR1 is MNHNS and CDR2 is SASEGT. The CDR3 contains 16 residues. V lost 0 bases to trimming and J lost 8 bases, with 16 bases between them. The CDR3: CASSEAKTTGLEKLFF. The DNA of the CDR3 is TGTGCCAGCAGTGAAGCGAAAACTACAGGGTTAGAAAAACTGTTTTTT.

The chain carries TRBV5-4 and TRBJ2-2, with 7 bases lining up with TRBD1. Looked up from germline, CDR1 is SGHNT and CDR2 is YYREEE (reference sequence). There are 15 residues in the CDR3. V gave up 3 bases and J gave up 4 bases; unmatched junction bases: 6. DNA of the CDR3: TGTGCCAGCAGCTCCCGACAGGGCCCCACCGGGGAGCTGTTTTTT. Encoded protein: CASSSRQGPTGELFF.

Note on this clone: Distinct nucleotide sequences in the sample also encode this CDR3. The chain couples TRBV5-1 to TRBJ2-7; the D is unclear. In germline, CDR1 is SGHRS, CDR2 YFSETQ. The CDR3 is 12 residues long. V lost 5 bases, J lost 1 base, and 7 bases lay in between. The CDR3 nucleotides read TGCGCCAGCAGGGGCAGTTCCTACGAGCAGTACTTC. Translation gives CASRGSSYEQYF.

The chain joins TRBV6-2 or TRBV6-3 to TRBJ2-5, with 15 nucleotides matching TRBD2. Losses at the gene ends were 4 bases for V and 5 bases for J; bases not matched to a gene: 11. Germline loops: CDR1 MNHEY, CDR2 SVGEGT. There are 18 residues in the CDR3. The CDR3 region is CASSFRGLAGGRSETQYF. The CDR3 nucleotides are TGTGCCAGCAGTTTCCGAGGACTAGCGGGAGGGCGGTCTGAGACCCAGTACTTC.

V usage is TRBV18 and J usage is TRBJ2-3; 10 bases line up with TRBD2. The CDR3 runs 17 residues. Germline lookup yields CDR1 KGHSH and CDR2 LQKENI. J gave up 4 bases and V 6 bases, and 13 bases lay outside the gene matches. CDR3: CASSNLASGSRADTQYF. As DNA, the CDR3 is TGTGCCAGCTCCAACCTGGCTAGCGGGAGTCGAGCAGATACGCAGTATTTT.

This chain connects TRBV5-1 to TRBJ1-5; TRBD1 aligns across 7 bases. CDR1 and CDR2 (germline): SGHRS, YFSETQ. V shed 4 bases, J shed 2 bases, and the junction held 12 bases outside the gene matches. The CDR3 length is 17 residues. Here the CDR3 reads CASSQEPRGNGNQPQHF. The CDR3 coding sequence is TGCGCCAGCAGCCAAGAACCCAGGGGGAATGGCAATCAGCCCCAGCATTTT.

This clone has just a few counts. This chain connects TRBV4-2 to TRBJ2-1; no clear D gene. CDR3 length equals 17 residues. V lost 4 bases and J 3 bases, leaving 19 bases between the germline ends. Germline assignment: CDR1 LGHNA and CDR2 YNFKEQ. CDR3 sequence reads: CASSPLWVGWRYNEQFF. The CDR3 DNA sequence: TGTGCCAGCAGCCCTCTCTGGGTGGGCTGGCGCTACAATGAGCAGTTCTTC.

The DNA of the CDR3 is TGTGCCAGCAGTGAAGCCGGTCTAAGATACGAGCAGTACTTC. Its translation: CASSEAGLRYEQYF. The chain employs TRBV6-1 and TRBJ2-7; D remains unclear. Deletions cut 0 bases from V and 4 bases from J, with 10 bases between. The CDR3 runs to 14 residues. In germline, CDR1 is MNHNS, CDR2 SASEGT.

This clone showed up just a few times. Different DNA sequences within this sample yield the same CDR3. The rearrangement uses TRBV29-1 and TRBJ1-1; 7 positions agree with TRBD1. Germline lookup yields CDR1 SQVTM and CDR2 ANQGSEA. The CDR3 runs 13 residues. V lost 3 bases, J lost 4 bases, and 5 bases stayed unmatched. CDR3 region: CSVEGQSGTEAFF. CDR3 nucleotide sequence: TGCAGCGTTGAGGGACAGTCGGGCACTGAAGCTTTCTTT.

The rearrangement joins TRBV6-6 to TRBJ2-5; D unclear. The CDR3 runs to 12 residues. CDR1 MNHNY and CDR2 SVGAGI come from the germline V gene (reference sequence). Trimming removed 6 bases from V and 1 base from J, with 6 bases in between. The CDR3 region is CASSPGQETQYF. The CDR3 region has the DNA TGTGCCAGCAGCCCCGGCCAAGAGACCCAGTACTTC.

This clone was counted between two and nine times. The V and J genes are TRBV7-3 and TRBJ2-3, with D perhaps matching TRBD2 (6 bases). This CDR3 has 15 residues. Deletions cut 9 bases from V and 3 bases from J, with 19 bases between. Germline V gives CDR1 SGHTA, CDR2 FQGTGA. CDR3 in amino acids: CASQGRISRTDTQYF. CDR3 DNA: TGTGCCAGTCAAGGGAGGATCTCAAGGACAGATACGCAGTATTTT.

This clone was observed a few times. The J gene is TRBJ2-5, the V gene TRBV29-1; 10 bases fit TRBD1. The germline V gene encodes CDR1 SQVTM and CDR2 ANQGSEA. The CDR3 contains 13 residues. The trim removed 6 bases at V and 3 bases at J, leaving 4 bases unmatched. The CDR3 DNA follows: TGCAGCGTCGGACAGGGGGAAAAAGAGACCCAGTACTTC. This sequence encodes CSVGQGEKETQYF.

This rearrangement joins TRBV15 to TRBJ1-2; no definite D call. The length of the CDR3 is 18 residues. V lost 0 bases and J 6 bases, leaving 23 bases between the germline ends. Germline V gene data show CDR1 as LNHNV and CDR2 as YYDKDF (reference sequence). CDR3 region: CATSRDLAPTTQANGYTF. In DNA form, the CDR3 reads TGTGCCACCAGCAGAGATCTAGCCCCAACTACGCAGGCAAATGGCTACACCTTC. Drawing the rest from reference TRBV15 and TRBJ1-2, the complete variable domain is DAMVIQNPRYQVTQFGKPVTLSCSQTLNHNVMYWYQQKSSQAPKLLFHYYDKDFNNEADTPDNFQSRRPNTSFCFLDIRSPGLGDTAMYLCATSRDLAPTTQANGYTFGSGTRLTVV.